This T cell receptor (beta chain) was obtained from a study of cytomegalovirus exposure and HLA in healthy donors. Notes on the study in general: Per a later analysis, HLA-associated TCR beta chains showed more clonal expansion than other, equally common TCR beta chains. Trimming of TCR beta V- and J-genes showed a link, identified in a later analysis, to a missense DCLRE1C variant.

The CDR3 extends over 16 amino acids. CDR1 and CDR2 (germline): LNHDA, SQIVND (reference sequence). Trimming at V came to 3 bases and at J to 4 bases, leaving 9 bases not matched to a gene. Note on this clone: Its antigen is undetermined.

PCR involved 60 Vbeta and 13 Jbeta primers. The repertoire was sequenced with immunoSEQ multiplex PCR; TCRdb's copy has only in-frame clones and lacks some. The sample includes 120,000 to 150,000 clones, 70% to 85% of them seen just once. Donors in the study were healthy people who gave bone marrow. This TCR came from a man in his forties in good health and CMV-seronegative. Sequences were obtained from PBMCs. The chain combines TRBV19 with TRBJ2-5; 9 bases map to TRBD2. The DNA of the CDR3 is TGTGCCAGTAGTATTCTTGCGGGGGGGATCGGAGAGACCCAGTACTTC. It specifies CASSILAGGIGETQYF.